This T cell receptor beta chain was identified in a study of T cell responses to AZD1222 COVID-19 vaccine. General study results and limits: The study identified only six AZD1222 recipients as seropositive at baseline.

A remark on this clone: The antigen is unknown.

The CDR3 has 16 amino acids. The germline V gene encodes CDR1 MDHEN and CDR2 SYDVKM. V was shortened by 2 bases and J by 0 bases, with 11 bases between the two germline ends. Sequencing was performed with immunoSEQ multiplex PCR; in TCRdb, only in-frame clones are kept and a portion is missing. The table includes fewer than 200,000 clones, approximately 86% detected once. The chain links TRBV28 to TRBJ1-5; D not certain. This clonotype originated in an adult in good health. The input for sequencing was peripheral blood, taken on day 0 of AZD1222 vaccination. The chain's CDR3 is CASSLLASHSNQPQHF. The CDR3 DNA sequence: TGTGCCAGCAGTTTACTGGCCAGCCATAGCAATCAGCCCCAGCATTTT.